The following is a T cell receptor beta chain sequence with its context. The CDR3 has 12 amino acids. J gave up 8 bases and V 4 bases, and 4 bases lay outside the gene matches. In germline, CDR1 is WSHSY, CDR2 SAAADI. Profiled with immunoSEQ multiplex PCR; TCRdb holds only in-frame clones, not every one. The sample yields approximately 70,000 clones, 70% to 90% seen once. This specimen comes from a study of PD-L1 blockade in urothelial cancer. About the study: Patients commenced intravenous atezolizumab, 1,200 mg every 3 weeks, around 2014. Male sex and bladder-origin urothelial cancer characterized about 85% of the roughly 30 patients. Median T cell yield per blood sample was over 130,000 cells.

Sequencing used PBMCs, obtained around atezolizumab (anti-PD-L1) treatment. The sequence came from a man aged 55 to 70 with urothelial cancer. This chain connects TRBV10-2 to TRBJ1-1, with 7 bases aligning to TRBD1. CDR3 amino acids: CASSGDSTEAFF. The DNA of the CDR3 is TGCGCCAGCAGTGGGGACAGCACGGAAGCTTTCTTT.